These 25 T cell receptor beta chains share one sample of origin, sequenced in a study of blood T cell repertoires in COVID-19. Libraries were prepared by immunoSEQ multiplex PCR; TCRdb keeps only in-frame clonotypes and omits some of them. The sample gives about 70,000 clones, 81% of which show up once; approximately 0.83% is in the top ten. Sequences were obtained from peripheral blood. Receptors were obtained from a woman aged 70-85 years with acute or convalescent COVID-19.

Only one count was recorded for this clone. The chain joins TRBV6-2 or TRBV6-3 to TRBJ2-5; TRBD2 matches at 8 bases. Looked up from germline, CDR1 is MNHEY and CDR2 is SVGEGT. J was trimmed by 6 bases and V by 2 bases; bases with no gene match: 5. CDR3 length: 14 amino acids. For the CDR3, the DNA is TGTGCCAGCAGTTACGTAGCGGGGATAAAGACCCAGTACTTC. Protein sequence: CASSYVAGIKTQYF.

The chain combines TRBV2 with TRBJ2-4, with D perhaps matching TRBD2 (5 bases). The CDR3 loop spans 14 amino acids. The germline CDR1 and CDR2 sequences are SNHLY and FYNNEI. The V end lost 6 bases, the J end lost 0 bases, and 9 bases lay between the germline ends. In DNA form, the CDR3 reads TGTGCCAGCAGCGGACTCGAAGCCAAAAACATTCAGTACTTC. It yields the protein CASSGLEAKNIQYF.

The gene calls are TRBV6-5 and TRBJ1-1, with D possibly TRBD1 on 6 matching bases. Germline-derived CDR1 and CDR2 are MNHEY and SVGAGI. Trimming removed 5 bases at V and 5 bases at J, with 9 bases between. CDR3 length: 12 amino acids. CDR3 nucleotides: TGTGCCAGCAGTCCAGGGGCTACTGAAGCTTTCTTT. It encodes CASSPGATEAFF.

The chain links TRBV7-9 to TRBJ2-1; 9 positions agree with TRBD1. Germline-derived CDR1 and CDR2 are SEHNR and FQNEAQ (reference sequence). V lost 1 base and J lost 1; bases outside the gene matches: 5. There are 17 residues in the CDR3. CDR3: CASSLGLDRGSYNEQFF. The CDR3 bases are TGTGCCAGCAGCTTAGGGCTCGACAGGGGGTCCTACAATGAGCAGTTCTTC.

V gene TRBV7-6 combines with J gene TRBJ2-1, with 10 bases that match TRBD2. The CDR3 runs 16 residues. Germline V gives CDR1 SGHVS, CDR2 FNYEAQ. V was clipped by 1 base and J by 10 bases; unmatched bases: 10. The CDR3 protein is CASSLGSGRVRGEQFF. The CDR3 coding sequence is TGTGCCAGCAGCTTAGGGAGCGGGAGGGTCCGGGGAGAGCAGTTCTTC. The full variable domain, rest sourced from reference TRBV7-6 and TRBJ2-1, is GAGVSQSPRYKVTKRGQDVALRCDPISGHVSLYWYRQALGQGPEFLTYFNYEAQQDKSGLPNDRFSAERPEGSISTLTIQRTEQRDSAMYRCASSLGSGRVRGEQFFGPGTRLTVL.

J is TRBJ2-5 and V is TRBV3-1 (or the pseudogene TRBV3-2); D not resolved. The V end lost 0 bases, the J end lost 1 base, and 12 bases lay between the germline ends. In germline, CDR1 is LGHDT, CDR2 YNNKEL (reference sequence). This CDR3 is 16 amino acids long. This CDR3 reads CASSQDLGHTQETQYF. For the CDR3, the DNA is TGTGCCAGCAGCCAAGATCTGGGCCACACCCAAGAGACCCAGTACTTC.

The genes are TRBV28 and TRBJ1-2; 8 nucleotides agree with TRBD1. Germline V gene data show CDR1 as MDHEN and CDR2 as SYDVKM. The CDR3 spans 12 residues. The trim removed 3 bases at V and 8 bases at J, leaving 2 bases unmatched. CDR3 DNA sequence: TGTGCCAGCAGTTTTGGGACAGGCGGCTACACCTTC. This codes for CASSFGTGGYTF.

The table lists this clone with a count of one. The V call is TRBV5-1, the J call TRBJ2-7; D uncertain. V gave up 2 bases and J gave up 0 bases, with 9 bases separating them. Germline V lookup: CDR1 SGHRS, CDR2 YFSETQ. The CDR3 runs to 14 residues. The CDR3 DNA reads TGCGCCAGCAGCTTTCTTCCAGGCTCCTACGAGCAGTACTTC. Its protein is CASSFLPGSYEQYF.

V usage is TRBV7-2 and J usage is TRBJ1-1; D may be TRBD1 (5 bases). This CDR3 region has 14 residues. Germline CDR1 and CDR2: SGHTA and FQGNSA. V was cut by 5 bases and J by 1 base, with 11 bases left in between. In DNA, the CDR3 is TGTGCCAGCAGCCTCAGGAGGGGGAACACTGAAGCTTTCTTT. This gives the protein CASSLRRGNTEAFF.

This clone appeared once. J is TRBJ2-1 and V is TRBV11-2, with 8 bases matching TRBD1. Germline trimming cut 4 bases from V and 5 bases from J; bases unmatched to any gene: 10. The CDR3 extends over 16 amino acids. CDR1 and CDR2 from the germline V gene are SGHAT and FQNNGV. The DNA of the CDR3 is TGTGCCAGCAGCTCCGGTTACAGGGGGTATAACAATGAGCAGTTCTTC. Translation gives CASSSGYRGYNNEQFF.

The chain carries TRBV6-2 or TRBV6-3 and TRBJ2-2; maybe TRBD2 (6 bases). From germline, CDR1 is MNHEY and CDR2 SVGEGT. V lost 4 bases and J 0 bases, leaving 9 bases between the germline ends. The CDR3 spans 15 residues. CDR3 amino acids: CASSWGGANTGELFF. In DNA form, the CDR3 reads TGTGCCAGCAGTTGGGGAGGCGCGAACACCGGGGAGCTGTTTTTT.

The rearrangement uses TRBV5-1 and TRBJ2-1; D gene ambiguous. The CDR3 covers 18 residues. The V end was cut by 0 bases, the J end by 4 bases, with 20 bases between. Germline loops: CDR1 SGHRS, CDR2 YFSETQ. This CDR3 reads CASSLGSGLSMTYNEQFF. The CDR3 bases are TGCGCCAGCAGCTTGGGATCTGGTCTATCCATGACTTACAATGAGCAGTTCTTC.

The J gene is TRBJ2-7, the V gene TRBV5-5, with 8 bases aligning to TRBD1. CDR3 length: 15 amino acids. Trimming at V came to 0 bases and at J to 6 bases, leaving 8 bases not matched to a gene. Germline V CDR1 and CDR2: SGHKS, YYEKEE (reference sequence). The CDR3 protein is CASSLGSGGSSEQYF. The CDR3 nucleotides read TGTGCCAGCAGCTTGGGTTCAGGGGGCTCGTCCGAGCAGTACTTC. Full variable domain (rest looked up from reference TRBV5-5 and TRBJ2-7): DAGVTQSPTHLIKTRGQQVTLRCSPISGHKSVSWYQQVLGQGPQFIFQYYEKEERGRGNFPDRFSARQFPNYSSELNVNALLLGDSALYLCASSLGSGGSSEQYFGPGTRLTVT.

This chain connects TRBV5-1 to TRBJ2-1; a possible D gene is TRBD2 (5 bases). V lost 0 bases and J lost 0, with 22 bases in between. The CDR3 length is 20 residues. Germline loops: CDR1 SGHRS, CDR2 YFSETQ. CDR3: CASSLAKYLLDGNSYNEQFF. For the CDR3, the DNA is TGCGCCAGCAGCTTGGCCAAGTATCTGTTAGACGGGAACTCCTACAATGAGCAGTTCTTC. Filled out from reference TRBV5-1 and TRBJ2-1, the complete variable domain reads KAGVTQTPRYLIKTRGQQVTLSCSPISGHRSVSWYQQTPGQGLQFLFEYFSETQRNKGNFPGRFSGRQFSNSRSEMNVSTLELGDSALYLCASSLAKYLLDGNSYNEQFFGPGTRLTVL.

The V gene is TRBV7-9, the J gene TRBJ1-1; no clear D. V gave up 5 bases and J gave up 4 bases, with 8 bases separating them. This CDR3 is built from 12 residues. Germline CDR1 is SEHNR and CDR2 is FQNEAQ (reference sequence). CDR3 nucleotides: TGTGCCAGCAGCCTACTGGTCACTGAAGCTTTCTTT. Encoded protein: CASSLLVTEAFF.

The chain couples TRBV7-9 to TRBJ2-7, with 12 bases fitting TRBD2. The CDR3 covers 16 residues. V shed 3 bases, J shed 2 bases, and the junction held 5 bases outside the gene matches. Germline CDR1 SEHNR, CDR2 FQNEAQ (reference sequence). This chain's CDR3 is CASSFTSGGPTYEQYF. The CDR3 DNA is TGTGCCAGCAGCTTTACTAGCGGGGGGCCAACCTACGAGCAGTACTTC.

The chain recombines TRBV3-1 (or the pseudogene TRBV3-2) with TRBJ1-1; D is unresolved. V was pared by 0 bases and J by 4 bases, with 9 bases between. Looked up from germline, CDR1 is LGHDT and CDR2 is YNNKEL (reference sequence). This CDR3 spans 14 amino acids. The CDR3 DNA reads TGTGCCAGCAGCCAAGAGGGAGGAAGCACTGAAGCTTTCTTT. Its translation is CASSQEGGSTEAFF.

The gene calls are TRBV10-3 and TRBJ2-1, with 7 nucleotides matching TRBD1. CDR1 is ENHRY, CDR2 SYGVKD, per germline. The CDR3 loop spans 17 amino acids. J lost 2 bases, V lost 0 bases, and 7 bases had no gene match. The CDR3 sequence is CAISESTTGYPYNEQFF. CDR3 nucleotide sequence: TGTGCCATCAGTGAGTCGACGACAGGGTATCCCTACAATGAGCAGTTCTTC.

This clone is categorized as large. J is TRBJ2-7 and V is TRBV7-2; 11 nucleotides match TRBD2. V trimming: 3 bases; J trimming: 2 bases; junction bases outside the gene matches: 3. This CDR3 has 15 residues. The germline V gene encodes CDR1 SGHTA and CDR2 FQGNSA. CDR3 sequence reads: CASSFSGRAPYEQYF. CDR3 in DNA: TGTGCCAGCAGCTTTAGCGGGAGGGCCCCCTACGAGCAGTACTTC.

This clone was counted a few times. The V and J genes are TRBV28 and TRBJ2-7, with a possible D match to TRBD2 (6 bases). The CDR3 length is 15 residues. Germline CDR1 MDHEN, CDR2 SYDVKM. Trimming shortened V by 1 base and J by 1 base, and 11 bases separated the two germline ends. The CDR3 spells CASSLYGDLSYEQYF. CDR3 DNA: TGTGCCAGCAGTTTATATGGGGACTTATCCTACGAGCAGTACTTC.

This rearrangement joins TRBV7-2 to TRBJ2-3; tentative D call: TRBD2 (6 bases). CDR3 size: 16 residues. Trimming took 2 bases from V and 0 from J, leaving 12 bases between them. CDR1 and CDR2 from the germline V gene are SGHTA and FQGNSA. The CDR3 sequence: CASSLMGRGSTDTQYF. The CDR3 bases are TGTGCCAGCAGCTTAATGGGGCGGGGAAGCACAGATACGCAGTATTTT.

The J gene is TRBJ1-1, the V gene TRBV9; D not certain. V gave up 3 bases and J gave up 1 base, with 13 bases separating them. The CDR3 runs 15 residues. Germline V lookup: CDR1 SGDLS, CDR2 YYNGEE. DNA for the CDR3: TGTGCCAGCAGCGCGACCCCCCTAGGGAACACTGAAGCTTTCTTT. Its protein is CASSATPLGNTEAFF.

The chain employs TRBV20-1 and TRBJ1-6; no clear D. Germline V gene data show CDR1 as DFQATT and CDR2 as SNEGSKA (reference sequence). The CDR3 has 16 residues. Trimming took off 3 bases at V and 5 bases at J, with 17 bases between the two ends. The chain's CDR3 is CSASHLRRSDNSPLHF. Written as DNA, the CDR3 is TGCAGTGCTAGTCACCTGCGGAGGTCCGATAATTCACCCCTCCACTTT.

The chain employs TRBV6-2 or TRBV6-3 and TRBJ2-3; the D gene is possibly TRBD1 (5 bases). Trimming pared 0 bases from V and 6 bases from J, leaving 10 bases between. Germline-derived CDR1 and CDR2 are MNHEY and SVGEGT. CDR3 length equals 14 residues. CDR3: CASSYSLTGDTQYF. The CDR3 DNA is TGTGCCAGCAGTTACTCGTTAACAGGCGATACGCAGTATTTT.

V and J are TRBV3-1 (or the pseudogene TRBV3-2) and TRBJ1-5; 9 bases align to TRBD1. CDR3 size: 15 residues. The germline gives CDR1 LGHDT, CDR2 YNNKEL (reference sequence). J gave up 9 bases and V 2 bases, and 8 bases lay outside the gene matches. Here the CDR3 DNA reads TGTGCCAGCAGCCAATCGGCGGGACAGGGATGGCCCCAGCATTTT. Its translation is CASSQSAGQGWPQHF.